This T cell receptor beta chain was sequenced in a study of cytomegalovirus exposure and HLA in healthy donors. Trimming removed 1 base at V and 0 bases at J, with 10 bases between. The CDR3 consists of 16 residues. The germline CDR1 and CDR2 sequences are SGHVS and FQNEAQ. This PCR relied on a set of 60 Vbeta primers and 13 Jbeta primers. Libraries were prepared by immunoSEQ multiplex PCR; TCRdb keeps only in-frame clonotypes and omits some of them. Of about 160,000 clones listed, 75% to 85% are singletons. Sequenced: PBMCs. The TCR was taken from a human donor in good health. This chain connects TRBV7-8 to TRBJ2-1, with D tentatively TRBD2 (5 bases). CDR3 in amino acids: CASSLVRGGSYNEQFF. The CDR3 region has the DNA TGTGCCAGCAGCTTAGTTCGGGGTGGCTCCTACAATGAGCAGTTCTTC.